Each of the 8 T cell receptor beta chains below was sequenced from the same sample in a study of T cells in Graves' hyperthyroidism and ophthalmopathy. TCR beta CDR3 regions were amplified from RNA transcripts. HTBI primers were used for first-round RT-PCR of the TCR CDR3. TCRdb itself ran the multiplex PCR reads through MiXCR, one entry per CDR3 protein. The table includes about 250,000 distinct CDR3 sequences, 13% to 15% detected once. The sequencing input was blood. The receptors here all came from a woman aged 45-60 years with Graves' hyperthyroidism that later progressed to Graves' ophthalmopathy.

This rearrangement joins TRBV5-6 to TRBJ1-6; 7 nucleotides agree with TRBD1. CDR1 SGHDT and CDR2 YYEEEE come from the germline V gene. Trimming at V came to 0 bases and at J to 10 bases, leaving 4 bases not matched to a gene. This CDR3 is 14 amino acids long. The CDR3 coding sequence is TGTGCCAGCAGCTTGGACAGGGGAGCATCACCCCTCCACTTT. Amino acid sequence: CASSLDRGASPLHF.

This chain connects TRBV6-9 to TRBJ2-7, with 7 bases fitting TRBD1. This CDR3 is built from 16 residues. Unmatched junction bases numbered 13, after V lost 4 bases and J lost 4 bases. The germline V gene has CDR1 MNHGY and CDR2 SVAAGI. DNA for the CDR3: TGTGCCAGCAGTTTGACAGGGAGCACAAAACTTTACGAGCAGTACTTC. Protein: CASSLTGSTKLYEQYF.

This clonotype showed up many times. The chain has TRBV18 and TRBJ2-1; D is unclear. V lost 3 bases and J 4 bases, leaving 10 bases between the germline ends. Per the germline V gene, CDR1 is KGHSH and CDR2 is LQKENI. This CDR3 comprises 14 residues. The CDR3: CASSPPPLYNEQFF. CDR3 sequence (DNA): TGTGCCAGCTCACCCCCACCGTTGTACAATGAGCAGTTCTTC.

This clonotype was seen repeatedly, ten times or more. This sequence joins TRBV6-6 and TRBJ1-5; the D is unclear. Germline V lookup: CDR1 MNHNY, CDR2 SVGAGI (reference sequence). Trimming removed 0 bases from V and 5 bases from J, with 11 bases in between. There are 15 residues in the CDR3. This CDR3 is CASSYSYSMDQPQHF. Written as DNA, the CDR3 is TGTGCCAGCAGTTACTCTTACAGCATGGATCAGCCCCAGCATTTT.

J is TRBJ2-7 and V is TRBV6-5, with D perhaps matching TRBD2 (5 bases). The V and J ends lost 1 base and 5 bases respectively, with 15 bases between them. The CDR3 has 15 amino acids. CDR1 MNHEY and CDR2 SVGAGI come from the germline V gene. The CDR3 bases are TGTGCCAGCAGTTACTTCCGGCCCCCCGGGGACGAGCAGTACTTC. Its translation is CASSYFRPPGDEQYF.

This clonotype occurred many times. The chain has TRBV5-1 and TRBJ2-3, with 8 bases that match TRBD2. The CDR3 is made up of 15 amino acids. V shed 2 bases, J shed 6 bases, and the junction held 8 bases outside the gene matches. Germline V gene sequence: CDR1 SGHRS, CDR2 YFSETQ. The CDR3 sequence is CASSLPGLGEDTQYF. CDR3 bases: TGCGCCAGCAGCTTACCGGGACTAGGGGAGGATACGCAGTATTTT.

This clonotype was seen many times. The chain has TRBV6-1 and TRBJ2-6; weak D call: TRBD2 (5 bases). There are 16 residues in the CDR3. The V gene lost 7 bases and the J gene lost 4 bases, with 17 bases spanning the gap. From germline, CDR1 is MNHNS and CDR2 SASEGT. The DNA of the CDR3 is TGTGCCAGCAAAATTCCCGGGGTCTCCGGGGCCAACGTCCTGACTTTC. It translates to CASKIPGVSGANVLTF.

This clonotype was seen repeatedly, ten times or more. V gene TRBV29-1 combines with J gene TRBJ1-4, with 9 bases lining up with TRBD1. The CDR3 length is 15 residues. The V gene's germline CDR1 is SQVTM and CDR2 ANQGSEA. The junction had 10 bases not matched to a gene; V was cut back by 3 bases and J by 8 bases. The CDR3 DNA sequence: TGCAGCGTTGACAACACAGGGGGCGCAGGGGAAAAACTGTTTTTT. This translates into CSVDNTGGAGEKLFF.